This TCR beta chain stems from a study of beta chain features in type 1 diabetes (dated by TCRdb to 2017 to 2018). Regarding the study in general: Mean age, gender distribution, total cell number and subset yield were not different between patients and healthy donors. A total of roughly 98,000,000 sorted cells were examined across all samples, and RNA yield correlated strongly with the number of cells per subset. The study compared TCRB repertoires of sorted circulating CD4+ T cell subsets between recently diagnosed type 1 diabetes patients and matched healthy donors. Regulatory and stem cell-like memory subsets were obtained from only 8 patients and roughly 8 healthy donors, while naive and central memory subsets were obtained from all 30 or so donors. The investigation overall reported the following: In all four CD4+ subsets, TCRB CDR3 length was moderately but significantly shorter in type 1 diabetes patients. Fewer insertions and more nucleotide deletions at VDJ recombination sites were observed in patients with type 1 diabetes, implying thymic rearrangement abnormalities. PCR may preferentially amplify shorter templates, but because patient and control samples were amplified and corrected together, any resulting skew would affect both groups equally. Sequencing cDNA rather than genomic DNA could over-represent highly expressing activated cells, although activation and CD3 levels did not differ between groups. Because small numbers of individuals were included in the HLA sub-analyses, any influence of HLA type on TCRB rearrangement was left unresolved. Naive, central memory and regulatory TCRB repertoires appeared to be more similar among patients than among healthy donors.

Each donor gave one peripheral blood draw, approximately 0.11 L on average, collected into heparinised tubes. A BD FACSAria II and a panel including CD45RO, CCR7, CD25, CD127, CD95 and CD27 were used to sort naive, central memory, regulatory and stem cell-like memory CD4+ T cells. Purity was above 95% for every sorted population. PBMCs were isolated right away by Lymphoprep density gradient centrifugation and were stained directly, without culture. Samples were stained and sorted in pairs, with one healthy donor and one patient per experiment, so that batch effects were minimized. The entire isolated RNA was reverse transcribed using the High Capacity cDNA Reverse Transcription Kit, and thus expressed TCRB transcripts were sequenced. Deep immunoSEQ sequencing was applied to naive, central memory and regulatory T cell samples, giving an average of roughly 3.5 million total reads per sample. Sorted cells were lysed in RLT buffer, and RNA was extracted using DNase-treated RNeasy Micro or Mini kits according to cell number. To prevent cross-contamination, every cell subset was processed on its own, while patient and healthy donor samples were processed together. The immunoSEQ multiplex PCR was used to amplify TCRB sequences from cDNA, generating 87-bp fragments that spanned the CDR3 region. Sequencing of the amplicons was performed on the Illumina HiSeq platform. In the original analysis: PCR bias was computationally corrected using synthetic template baselines, reads within Hamming distance 2 were collapsed, and singletons that could not be merged were discarded. Reads were aligned to IMGT to assign V, D and J genes, CDR3 length, and insertions or deletions at six rearrangement sites. Clonotype counts were normalized to sorted cell number within each subset before computing true diversity and Gini coefficients with the tcR R package. Repertoire sharing was quantified using the overlap coefficient calculated on TCRB nucleotide sequences. What TCRdb holds here is the immuneACCESS table cut down to in-frame rearrangements. Part of the clones is not present; checked against another copy, under half of the missing clones reflect an unresolved V gene, and the others are unexplained. Clonal size and the V and J genes are those of that table, whereas D and trimming came from the DNA. The table for this sample lists about 320,000 clones; around 15% of them were counted only once. The top ten clonotypes cover roughly 6.7% of the sample.

At the junction V is shortened by 4 bases and J by 1 base; bases outside the gene matches: 6. Measured from the cysteine to the phenylalanine, the CDR3 is 15 residues long. Solely the CDR3 DNA is kept, with 45 bases framed from the first base. Reading the germline V gene gives CDR1 SGHDT and CDR2 YYEEEE. In regard to this clone: What antigen it recognizes has not been identified. No qualities accompany the bases; no much larger clone lies one base away.

The receptor comes from a man younger than 40 in good health. Sequencing used central memory CD4+ T cells from blood. Recombination linked TRBV5-6 to TRBJ1-2, with 8 middle bases fitting TRBD1. The sequence in DNA is TGTGCCAGCAGCCCAGGACAGGGATATAACTATGGCTACACCTTC. Its product reads: CASSPGQGYNYGYTF.